What follows are 25 T cell receptor beta chains derived from one specimen sequenced in a study of cytomegalovirus exposure and HLA in healthy donors. The PCR had 60 Vbeta and 13 Jbeta primers. Profiled with immunoSEQ multiplex PCR; TCRdb holds only in-frame clones, not every one. This table has 200,000 to 250,000 clones, approximately 83% appearing once. Material: PBMCs. The receptors come from a girl between 10 and 17 years old in good health and CMV-seronegative.

This chain joins TRBV28 and TRBJ2-3; D is uncertain. Germline CDR1 is MDHEN and CDR2 is SYDVKM. V gave up 2 bases and J gave up 7 bases, with 7 bases separating them. The CDR3 runs to 12 residues. In DNA form, the CDR3 reads TGTGCCAGCAGTTTAAGTCTAAATACGCAGTATTTT. Protein product: CASSLSLNTQYF.

The CDR3 bases are TGTGCCAGCAGTCCTAGGACAGGGGGGACTGAAGCTTTCTTT. It is translated as CASSPRTGGTEAFF. The chain is built from TRBV6-5 and TRBJ1-1; TRBD1 aligns across 10 bases. V lost 5 bases, J lost 5 bases, and 5 bases stayed unmatched. The CDR3 is 14 residues long. The V gene's germline CDR1 is MNHEY and CDR2 SVGAGI.

The chain combines TRBV28 with TRBJ2-7; 14 positions agree with TRBD2. Germline CDR1 and CDR2: MDHEN and SYDVKM. The CDR3 length is 16 residues. The V gene end was trimmed by 2 bases and the J gene end by 3 bases; junction bases not matched to a gene: 3. The CDR3 is CASSLGTSGSYYEQYF. The CDR3 region has the DNA TGTGCCAGCAGTTTAGGGACTAGCGGGAGTTACTACGAGCAGTACTTC.

V and J are TRBV7-2 and TRBJ2-5, with unresolved D. CDR1 and CDR2 from the germline V gene are SGHTA and FQGNSA. This CDR3 is built from 11 residues. V dropped 5 bases and J dropped 5 bases, with 6 bases sitting between them. In DNA, the CDR3 is TGTGCCAGCAGCCCAGCGGAGACCCAGTACTTC. Encoded protein: CASSPAETQYF.

The chain carries TRBV7-8 and TRBJ2-7; 8 bases match TRBD2. CDR1 is SGHVS and CDR2 is FQNEAQ in the germline V gene. CDR3 length equals 15 residues. The V gene end was trimmed by 5 bases and the J gene end by 0 bases; junction bases not matched to a gene: 6. Written as DNA, the CDR3 is TGTGCCAGCAGCCCCAGGAGCGGGAGCTCCTACGAGCAGTACTTC. Protein sequence: CASSPRSGSSYEQYF. The entire variable domain, with the rest obtained from reference TRBV7-8 and TRBJ2-7, is as follows: GAGVSQSPRYKVAKRGQDVALRCDPISGHVSLFWYQQALGQGPEFLTYFQNEAQLDKSGLPSDRFFAERPEGSVSTLKIQRTQQEDSAVYLCASSPRSGSSYEQYFGPGTRLTVT.

The V and J genes are TRBV10-3 and TRBJ2-7, with D tentatively TRBD2 (5 bases). Trimming removed 4 bases at V and 1 base at J, with 5 bases between. Per the germline V gene, CDR1 is ENHRY and CDR2 is SYGVKD. The CDR3 is made up of 12 amino acids. The CDR3 region has the DNA TGTGCCATCAGTGCGGGATCCTACGAGCAGTACTTC. It encodes CAISAGSYEQYF.

J is TRBJ1-6 and V is TRBV9, with TRBD1 identical over 8 bases. Germline V lookup: CDR1 SGDLS, CDR2 YYNGEE. V gave up 4 bases and J gave up 6 bases; unmatched junction bases: 6. CDR3 length: 15 residues. CDR3 DNA: TGTGCCAGCAGCATCCAGGGGGCCTCTAATTCACCCCTCCACTTT. Its translation is CASSIQGASNSPLHF.

This chain uses TRBV30 with TRBJ2-2; the D is unclear. Trimming stripped 3 bases from V and 1 base from J, with 6 bases between. The CDR3 consists of 13 residues. Germline assignment: CDR1 GTSNPN and CDR2 SVGIG (reference sequence). CDR3 nucleotides: TGTGCCTGGAGCCAGGAGAACACCGGGGAGCTGTTTTTT. Translating it yields CAWSQENTGELFF.

The J gene is TRBJ2-1, the V gene TRBV5-1; TRBD2 matches 9 bases. Germline-derived CDR1 and CDR2 are SGHRS and YFSETQ. The ends lost 5 bases at V and 5 bases at J; junction bases unmatched: 11. The CDR3 covers 16 residues. The CDR3 region has the DNA TGCGCCAGCAGTCCCCGCGGTAGCGGGGGACACAATGAGCAGTTCTTC. Amino acid sequence: CASSPRGSGGHNEQFF.

Only a few counts were recorded for this clone. The chain combines TRBV5-6 with TRBJ1-4; no clear D. The CDR3 is made up of 14 amino acids. Deletions cut 1 base from V and 4 bases from J, with 8 bases between. Germline values: CDR1 SGHDT, CDR2 YYEEEE. CDR3 nucleotides: TGTGCCAGCAGCTTGAGCGTCAGTAATGAAAAACTGTTTTTT. Amino acid sequence: CASSLSVSNEKLFF. The whole variable domain, remainder taken from reference TRBV5-6 and TRBJ1-4, is DAGVTQSPTHLIKTRGQQVTLRCSPKSGHDTVSWYQQALGQGPQFIFQYYEEEERQRGNFPDRFSGHQFPNYSSELNVNALLLGDSALYLCASSLSVSNEKLFFGSGTQLSVL.

The chain joins TRBV7-2 to TRBJ1-2, with 9 bases aligning to TRBD1. The CDR3 has 14 residues. The V and J ends lost 3 bases and 5 bases, in that order; junction bases with no gene match: 4. Germline-derived CDR1 and CDR2 are SGHTA and FQGNSA. This CDR3 is CASSFGTGRYGYTF. DNA of the CDR3: TGTGCCAGCAGCTTCGGGACAGGGAGATATGGCTACACCTTC.

This clone was counted a single time. J is TRBJ1-1 and V is TRBV29-1, with no clear D. V was trimmed by 5 bases and J by 7 bases, leaving 14 bases between them. Germline CDR1 SQVTM, CDR2 ANQGSEA. The CDR3 has 12 residues. This CDR3 is CSVPSVSDEAFF. The CDR3 DNA reads TGCAGCGTTCCCTCCGTAAGCGATGAAGCTTTCTTT.

V gene TRBV5-1 combines with J gene TRBJ2-1; 11 bases are a match to TRBD1. In germline, CDR1 is SGHRS, CDR2 YFSETQ. With 4 bases clipped from V and 9 bases from J, the junction kept 15 bases outside the gene matches. This CDR3 has 17 amino acids. CDR3 in amino acids: CASSTDAGTGGRGEQFF. CDR3 DNA: TGCGCCAGCAGCACAGACGCCGGGACAGGGGGTCGCGGTGAGCAGTTCTTC.

The chain carries TRBV28 and TRBJ2-7; maybe TRBD2 (6 bases). V dropped 6 bases and J dropped 3 bases, with 15 bases sitting between them. CDR1 is MDHEN and CDR2 is SYDVKM in the germline V gene. There are 14 residues in the CDR3. This CDR3 is CASRRTAGSYEQYF. In nucleotides, the CDR3 is TGTGCCAGCAGAAGAACAGCGGGTAGCTACGAGCAGTACTTC.

The sample holds one count of this clone. The V and J genes are TRBV29-1 and TRBJ1-6, with D unclear. The V gene's germline CDR1 is SQVTM and CDR2 ANQGSEA. The CDR3 runs 14 residues. The ends were cut back, 6 bases at V and 5 bases at J, with 14 bases in the middle. The CDR3 nucleotides are TGCAGCGTGAAAGGAACAGATAATAATTCACCCCTCCACTTT. It encodes CSVKGTDNNSPLHF. Supplemented by reference TRBV29-1 and TRBJ1-6, the full variable domain reads SAVISQKPSRDICQRGTSLTIQCQVDSQVTMMFWYRQQPGQSLTLIATANQGSEATYESGFVIDKFPISRPNLTFSTLTVSNMSPEDSSIYLCSVKGTDNNSPLHFGNGTRLTVT.

V usage is TRBV5-1 and J usage is TRBJ1-1; 7 bases are shared with TRBD1. The germline V gene encodes CDR1 SGHRS and CDR2 YFSETQ. CDR3 length: 14 residues. Germline trimming cut 4 bases from V and 4 bases from J; bases unmatched to any gene: 7. This CDR3 is CASSVQRQGTEAFF. CDR3 in DNA: TGCGCCAGCAGCGTACAACGACAGGGCACTGAAGCTTTCTTT.

The V gene is TRBV18, the J gene TRBJ1-4, with 10 bases that match TRBD1. V lost 2 bases and J lost 3; bases outside the gene matches: 9. The germline CDR1 and CDR2 sequences are KGHSH and LQKENI. This CDR3 region has 18 residues. CDR3 in amino acids: CASSPNRQGALANEKLFF. The CDR3 DNA is TGTGCCAGCTCACCAAACCGACAGGGGGCGCTTGCTAATGAAAAACTGTTTTTT. The full variable domain, in which reference TRBV18 and TRBJ1-4 provide the parts outside the CDR3, is NAGVMQNPRHLVRRRGQEARLRCSPMKGHSHVYWYRQLPEEGLKFMVYLQKENIIDESGMPKERFSAEFPKEGPSILRIQQVVRGDSAAYFCASSPNRQGALANEKLFFGSGTQLSVL.

V gene TRBV18 combines with J gene TRBJ2-2, with a tentative D call TRBD1 (6 bases). Germline assignment: CDR1 KGHSH and CDR2 LQKENI. V was cut by 6 bases and J by 4 bases, with 15 bases left in between. This CDR3 spans 15 amino acids. CDR3 in amino acids: CASSTKQGFTGELFF. CDR3 DNA sequence: TGTGCCAGCTCGACGAAACAGGGCTTCACCGGGGAGCTGTTTTTT.

The rearrangement uses TRBV30 and TRBJ1-1, with TRBD1 as a possible D gene (5 bases). The CDR3 is 12 amino acids. Per germline, CDR1 GTSNPN and CDR2 SVGIG (reference sequence). Trimming removed 6 bases from V and 0 bases from J, with 8 bases in between. Here the CDR3 reads CACRGMNTEAFF. For the CDR3, the DNA is TGTGCCTGCCGGGGGATGAACACTGAAGCTTTCTTT. Variable domain in full (rest from reference TRBV30 and TRBJ1-1): SQTIHQWPATLVQPVGSPLSLECTVEGTSNPNLYWYRQAAGRGLQLLFYSVGIGQISSEVPQNLSASRPQDRQFILSSKKLLLSDSGFYLCACRGMNTEAFFGQGTRLTVV.

V and J are TRBV9 and TRBJ1-4; TRBD1 agrees at 7 bases. Trimming at V came to 0 bases and at J to 0 bases, leaving 5 bases not matched to a gene. The V gene's germline CDR1 is SGDLS and CDR2 YYNGEE. CDR3 length: 17 residues. The CDR3 protein is CASSVDAGGATNEKLFF. Written as DNA, the CDR3 is TGTGCCAGCAGCGTAGATGCAGGGGGAGCAACTAATGAAAAACTGTTTTTT.

The CDR3 coding sequence is TGCGCCAGCAGCCAAGGTCCGGGGGAAGAGACCCAGTACTTC. Protein: CASSQGPGEETQYF. The V gene is TRBV4-3, the J gene TRBJ2-5; the D gene is possibly TRBD2 (6 bases). Per the germline V gene, CDR1 is LGHNA and CDR2 is YSLEER. Deletions cut 1 base from V and 3 bases from J, with 9 bases between. The CDR3 is made up of 14 amino acids.

The V and J genes are TRBV25-1 and TRBJ2-7, with D maybe TRBD1 (6 bases). Germline values: CDR1 MGHDK, CDR2 SYGVNS. Trimming removed 1 base from V and 3 bases from J, with 13 bases in between. This CDR3 contains 15 residues. This chain's CDR3 is CASSESRGFLYEQYF. The CDR3 bases are TGTGCCAGCAGTGAATCCAGGGGCTTTCTCTACGAGCAGTACTTC.

CDR3 region: CASSGQDNQPQHF. The CDR3 bases are TGCGCCAGCAGTGGACAGGATAATCAGCCCCAGCATTTT. This chain connects TRBV10-2 to TRBJ1-5, with D perhaps TRBD1 (6 bases). Trimming cost V 4 bases and J 4 bases, with 8 bases left between them. This CDR3 spans 13 amino acids. CDR1 and CDR2 from the germline V gene are WSHSY and SAAADI.

This chain connects TRBV6-1 to TRBJ1-3; D perhaps matches TRBD1 (5 bases). The germline V and J ends were trimmed by 4 bases and 0 bases, with 10 bases remaining between them. From germline, CDR1 is MNHNS and CDR2 SASEGT. The CDR3 contains 15 residues. The DNA of the CDR3 is TGTGCCAGCAGTGGCGGGACCATCTCTGGAAACACCATATATTTT. This gives the protein CASSGGTISGNTIYF.

CDR3 loop: CASSLGRVYEQYF. CDR3 DNA sequence: TGTGCCAGCAGCTTGGGCAGGGTCTACGAGCAGTACTTC. The chain links TRBV5-6 to TRBJ2-5; weak D call: TRBD1 (5 bases). Near its end, the DNA agrees better with TRBJ2-7, so the J call may be wrong. This CDR3 region has 13 residues. Germline V gene sequence: CDR1 SGHDT, CDR2 YYEEEE.